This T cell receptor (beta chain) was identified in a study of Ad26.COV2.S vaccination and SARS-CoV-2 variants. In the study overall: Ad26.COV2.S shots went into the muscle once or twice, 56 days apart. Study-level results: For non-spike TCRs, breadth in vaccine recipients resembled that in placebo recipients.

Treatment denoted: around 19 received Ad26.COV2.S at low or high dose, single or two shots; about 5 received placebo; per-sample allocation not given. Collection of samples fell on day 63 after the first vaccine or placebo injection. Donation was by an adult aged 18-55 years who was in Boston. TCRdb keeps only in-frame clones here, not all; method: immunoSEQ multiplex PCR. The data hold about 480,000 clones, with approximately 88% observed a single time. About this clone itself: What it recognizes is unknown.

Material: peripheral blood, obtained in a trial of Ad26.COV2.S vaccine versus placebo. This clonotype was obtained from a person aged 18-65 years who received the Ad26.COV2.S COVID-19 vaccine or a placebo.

The CDR3 spells CATSRTSGNNEQFF. The CDR3 nucleotides are TGTGCCACCAGCAGGACTAGCGGGAACAATGAGCAGTTCTTC. The rearrangement uses TRBV24-1 and TRBJ2-1, with TRBD2 matching 12 bases. This CDR3 has 14 amino acids. V lost 7 bases, J lost 5 bases, and 2 bases stayed unmatched. CDR1 and CDR2 from the germline V gene are KGHDR and SFDVKD.